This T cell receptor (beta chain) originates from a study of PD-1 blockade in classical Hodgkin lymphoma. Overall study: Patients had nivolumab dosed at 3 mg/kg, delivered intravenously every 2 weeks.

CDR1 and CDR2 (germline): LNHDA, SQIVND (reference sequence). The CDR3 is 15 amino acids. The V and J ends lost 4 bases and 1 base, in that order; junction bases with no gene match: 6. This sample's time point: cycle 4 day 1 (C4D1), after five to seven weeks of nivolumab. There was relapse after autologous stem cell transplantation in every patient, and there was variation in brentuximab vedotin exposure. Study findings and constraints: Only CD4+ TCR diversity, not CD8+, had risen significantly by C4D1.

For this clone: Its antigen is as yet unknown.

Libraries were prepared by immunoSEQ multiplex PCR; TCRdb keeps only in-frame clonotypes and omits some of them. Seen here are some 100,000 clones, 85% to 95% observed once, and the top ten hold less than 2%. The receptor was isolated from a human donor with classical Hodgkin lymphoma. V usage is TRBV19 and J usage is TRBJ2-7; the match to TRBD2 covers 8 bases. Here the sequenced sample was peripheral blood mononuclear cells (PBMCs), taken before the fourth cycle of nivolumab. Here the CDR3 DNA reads TGTGCCAGTAGTACCCGGGGGGGACCTTCCTACGAGCAGTACTTC. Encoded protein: CASSTRGGPSYEQYF.